These 24 T cell receptor beta chains were sequenced from one sample in a study of control samples from healthy donors and cancer patients. Repertoires were generated with immunoSEQ multiplex PCR, while TCRdb's copy carries only in-frame clones and drops some. The sample records fewer than 250,000 clones, around 93% being singletons. The sequenced sample consisted of blood. The receptor source for this set is a man aged 25 to 40 in good health.

A remark on this clone: One end of the junction is discordant with germline, which a read error may explain. The chain couples TRBV9 to TRBJ1-3; no firm D call. The CDR3 length is 11 residues. Germline V lookup: CDR1 SGDLS, CDR2 YYNGEE. DNA for the CDR3: TGTGCCAGCAGAACTACAGCCTCTTTGTCTTTT. Residues: CASRTTASLSF.

This clone was seen a few times. V usage is TRBV6-5 and J usage is TRBJ2-7; no reliable D call. V dropped 4 bases and J dropped 3 bases, with 10 bases sitting between them. Germline values: CDR1 MNHEY, CDR2 SVGAGI. The CDR3 spans 13 residues. Here the CDR3 reads CASSWQRDYEQYF. In DNA, the CDR3 is TGTGCCAGCAGTTGGCAGCGAGACTACGAGCAGTACTTC.

This clone was seen a few times. The rearrangement links TRBV5-1 to TRBJ1-2; weak D call: TRBD1 (6 bases). The germline gives CDR1 SGHRS, CDR2 YFSETQ. V lost 6 bases and J 4 bases, leaving 13 bases between the germline ends. The CDR3 runs to 13 residues. This chain's CDR3 is CASNPGQSYGYTF. DNA of the CDR3: TGCGCCAGCAATCCCGGACAGTCCTATGGCTACACCTTC.

The CDR3 protein is CASSQAPGQHYEQYF. CDR3 in DNA: TGTGCCAGCAGCCAAGCCCCGGGACAGCACTACGAGCAGTACTTC. The chain has TRBV4-2 and TRBJ2-7, with TRBD1 matching 7 bases. V was clipped by 1 base and J by 3 bases; unmatched bases: 6. Germline V lookup: CDR1 LGHNA, CDR2 YNFKEQ. This CDR3 has 15 residues.

This chain uses TRBV6-5 with TRBJ1-5; tentative D call: TRBD1 (5 bases). The CDR3 sequence is 15 residues long. V lost 0 bases, J lost 7 bases, and 13 bases lay in between. CDR1 MNHEY and CDR2 SVGAGI come from the germline V gene. The CDR3 DNA sequence: TGTGCCAGCAGTTACTCTGGGACTGTCCGACAGCCCCAGCATTTT. Residues: CASSYSGTVRQPQHF.

V usage is TRBV21-1 and J usage is TRBJ1-5. TRBV21-1 is a known pseudogene. The CDR3 length is 15 residues. This CDR3 reads CASSPRGVSNQPQHF. The CDR3 bases are TGTGCCAGCAGCCCCCGGGGCGTTAGCAATCAGCCCCAGCATTTT.

The chain is built from TRBV6-5 and TRBJ2-3, with 9 bases that match TRBD1. Germline V CDR1 and CDR2: MNHEY, SVGAGI. V shed 6 bases, J shed 4 bases, and the junction held 5 bases outside the gene matches. The CDR3 covers 14 residues. CDR3 in DNA: TGTGCCAGCAGGCCGGACAGGGGTTCAGATACGCAGTATTTT. This codes for CASRPDRGSDTQYF.

The chain employs TRBV9 and TRBJ2-3, with D possibly matching TRBD2 (5 bases). Trimming took off 3 bases at V and 2 bases at J, with 16 bases between the two ends. CDR1 and CDR2 (germline): SGDLS, YYNGEE. The CDR3 spans 16 residues. The CDR3 spells CASSAGGRPPTDTQYF. The CDR3 region has the DNA TGTGCCAGCAGCGCCGGAGGTCGGCCCCCCACAGATACGCAGTATTTT.

V is TRBV28 and J is TRBJ1-2; 9 nucleotides agree with TRBD1. The V and J ends lost 5 bases and 5 bases, in that order; junction bases with no gene match: 6. The CDR3 runs to 14 residues. From germline, CDR1 is MDHEN and CDR2 SYDVKM. The CDR3 bases are TGTGCCAGCAGTACTACCGGGACAGGGTATGGCTACACCTTC. Translation: CASSTTGTGYGYTF.

This chain links TRBV15 with TRBJ1-1; D is ambiguous. V was trimmed by 3 bases and J by 3 bases, leaving 14 bases between them. The CDR3 totals 15 residues. CDR1 LNHNV and CDR2 YYDKDF come from the germline V gene (reference sequence). The CDR3 nucleotides are TGTGCCACCAGCAGTCGTGGAGGGAGGGACACTGAAGCTTTCTTT. Translation: CATSSRGGRDTEAFF.

This chain joins TRBV24-1 and TRBJ1-1; 10 bases match TRBD1. The CDR3 consists of 13 residues. In germline, CDR1 is KGHDR, CDR2 SFDVKD. The ends lost 5 bases at V and 5 bases at J; junction bases unmatched: 1. The CDR3 coding sequence is TGTGCCACCAGTGGGACAGGGGGGACTGAAGCTTTCTTT. This sequence encodes CATSGTGGTEAFF.

This chain uses TRBV10-1 with TRBJ2-3, with a tentative D call TRBD2 (5 bases). Germline V gene lookup returns CDR1 WNHNN and CDR2 SYGVQD (reference sequence). The V and J ends lost 6 bases and 2 bases respectively, with 12 bases between them. This CDR3 region has 14 residues. The CDR3, as DNA: TGCGCCAGCAGCATAGGACTGAACACAGATACGCAGTATTTT. It encodes CASSIGLNTDTQYF.

The chain recombines TRBV7-9 with TRBJ2-3, with 10 bases fitting TRBD2. The CDR3 consists of 19 residues. V lost 5 bases to trimming and J lost 4 bases; unmatched junction nucleotides: 18. CDR1 and CDR2 (germline): SEHNR, FQNEAQ (reference sequence). The CDR3 loop reads CASSVTLAGATIGSDTQYF. CDR3 in DNA: TGTGCCAGCAGCGTAACTCTAGCGGGGGCCACAATCGGATCAGATACGCAGTATTTT.

This rearrangement joins TRBV11-2 to TRBJ1-2; no clear D gene. The CDR3 length is 15 residues. Between the trimmed V and J ends, which lost 2 bases and 4 bases, there was a span of 14 bases. Germline CDR1 reads SGHAT; CDR2 reads FQNNGV. DNA of the CDR3: TGTGCCAGCAGCTTAAACGGAGTAAGAAGCTATGGCTACACCTTC. This translates into CASSLNGVRSYGYTF.

This clone was counted a few times. Additional DNA sequences in this sample encode the identical CDR3. This chain's CDR3 is CASSLGPNQPQHF. CDR3 sequence (DNA): TGTGCCAGCAGCTTAGGGCCCAATCAGCCCCAGCATTTT. The chain employs TRBV7-3 and TRBJ1-5; D ambiguous. The germline V gene has CDR1 SGHTA and CDR2 FQGTGA. This CDR3 comprises 13 residues. Trimming took 2 bases from V and 3 from J, leaving 5 bases between them.

This clone came up a few times. The V and J genes are TRBV9 and TRBJ2-3; 13 bases agree with TRBD2. V lost 0 bases and J lost 6; bases outside the gene matches: 10. The CDR3 extends over 18 amino acids. Per the germline V gene, CDR1 is SGDLS and CDR2 is YYNGEE. This chain's CDR3 is CASSVVEPGLAGSDTQYF. The DNA for the CDR3 is TGTGCCAGCAGCGTAGTCGAACCGGGACTAGCGGGGAGCGATACGCAGTATTTT.

The rearrangement joins TRBV15 to TRBJ2-5, with TRBD2 identical over 9 bases. J lost 5 bases, V lost 0 bases, and 7 bases had no gene match. CDR3 length: 16 residues. CDR1 is LNHNV and CDR2 is YYDKDF in the germline V gene (reference sequence). The CDR3 sequence: CATSREIAGGRETQYF. The CDR3 DNA reads TGTGCCACCAGCAGAGAAATCGCGGGGGGGAGGGAGACCCAGTACTTC.

The V call is TRBV6-6, the J call TRBJ1-2; the match to TRBD1 covers 7 bases. Germline V gene sequence: CDR1 MNHNY, CDR2 SVGAGI (reference sequence). The CDR3 runs 13 residues. The J segment lost 0 bases and the V segment lost 8 bases, leaving 3 bases of the junction unmatched. The CDR3 DNA is TGTGCCAGCCTCAGGGGGGCTAACTATGGCTACACCTTC. As protein: CASLRGANYGYTF.

V usage is TRBV7-8 and J usage is TRBJ1-6; tentatively, D is TRBD1 (5 bases). CDR1 and CDR2 (germline): SGHVS, FQNEAQ. V lost 0 bases to trimming and J lost 7 bases, with 19 bases between them. The CDR3 length is 18 residues. The CDR3 DNA sequence: TGTGCCAGCAGCTTAGCGCAGGGATCAGGGTTGAGAAATTCACCCCTCCACTTT. It specifies CASSLAQGSGLRNSPLHF.

This chain connects TRBV11-3 to TRBJ2-1; D is undetermined. CDR3 length equals 16 residues. The germline V gene encodes CDR1 SGHNT and CDR2 YENEEA. The V end was cut by 1 base, the J end by 6 bases, with 16 bases between. The CDR3 DNA sequence: TGTGCCAGCAGCTTAGGAGTAGTTACAGTGGGCAATGAGCAGTTCTTC. It translates to CASSLGVVTVGNEQFF.

The chain joins TRBV19 to TRBJ2-7; D ambiguous. This CDR3 contains 16 residues. Trimming took off 4 bases at V and 5 bases at J, with 21 bases between the two ends. CDR1 LNHDA and CDR2 SQIVND come from the germline V gene (reference sequence). This CDR3 reads CASSSRQAVKSDEQYF. CDR3 DNA sequence: TGTGCCAGTAGTAGCCGTCAGGCTGTAAAGTCCGACGAGCAGTACTTC. The full variable domain, completed using reference TRBV19 and TRBJ2-7, is DGGITQSPKYLFRKEGQNVTLSCEQNLNHDAMYWYRQDPGQGLRLIYYSQIVNDFQKGDIAEGYSVSREKKESFPLTVTSAQKNPTAFYLCASSSRQAVKSDEQYFGPGTRLTVT.

For the CDR3, the DNA is TGCGCCAGCAGCCCCTCCCAGCGGGGAACCACAGATACGCAGTATTTT. Translation: CASSPSQRGTTDTQYF. The chain joins TRBV5-1 to TRBJ2-3; the match to TRBD2 covers 7 bases. V lost 4 bases and J lost 2; bases outside the gene matches: 10. From germline, CDR1 is SGHRS and CDR2 YFSETQ. The length of the CDR3 is 16 residues.

V is TRBV29-1 and J is TRBJ2-3; D unclear. From germline, CDR1 is SQVTM and CDR2 ANQGSEA. V shed 3 bases and J shed 2 bases, with 6 bases lying between them. The CDR3 sequence is 12 residues long. The CDR3 DNA follows: TGCAGCGTTGACCGGTACACAGATACGCAGTATTTT. Translated: CSVDRYTDTQYF.

This chain connects TRBV3-1 (or the pseudogene TRBV3-2) to TRBJ1-4; 9 bases are a match to TRBD1. Trimming took 4 bases from V and 13 from J; bases not matched to a gene: 19. Germline CDR1 reads LGHDT; CDR2 reads YNNKEL (reference sequence). The CDR3 spans 17 residues. The CDR3 DNA sequence: TGTGCCAGCAGCCGTGAACGAGTCGGGACAGGGAAAGTCCGACTGTTTTTT. It yields the protein CASSRERVGTGKVRLFF.